The 6 T cell receptor beta chains reported below all come from one sample, sequenced in a study of blood T cell repertoires in COVID-19. Sequencing was performed with immunoSEQ multiplex PCR; in TCRdb, only in-frame clones are kept and a portion is missing. The sample includes 70,000 to 100,000 clones, 65% to 85% seen only once; the top ten take 15% to 17%. Specimen: peripheral blood. Receptors originate from an elderly woman with acute or convalescent COVID-19.

This chain uses TRBV4-3 with TRBJ1-4, with D perhaps TRBD1 (6 bases). The CDR3 covers 15 residues. Between the trimmed V and J ends, which lost 1 base and 7 bases, there was a span of 13 bases. Germline lookup yields CDR1 LGHNA and CDR2 YSLEER. CDR3 protein: CASSQGNRGSEKLFF. The CDR3 DNA reads TGCGCCAGCAGCCAAGGAAATAGGGGGAGTGAAAAACTGTTTTTT.

There are a few counts of this clone. The chain is built from TRBV3-1 (or the pseudogene TRBV3-2) and TRBJ2-3, with TRBD1 matching 9 bases. The germline V gene has CDR1 LGHDT and CDR2 YNNKEL (reference sequence). The CDR3 is 14 residues long. V shed 10 bases and J 2 bases; nucleotides not matched to a gene: 7. The CDR3 nucleotides are TGTGCCACAAGGGGACAGGGCTTCACAGATACGCAGTATTTT. Protein sequence: CATRGQGFTDTQYF.

The V and J genes are TRBV5-4 and TRBJ1-4; 10 bases agree with TRBD1. The CDR3 loop spans 14 amino acids. Trimming took 3 bases from V and 6 from J; bases not matched to a gene: 2. Germline assignment: CDR1 SGHNT and CDR2 YYREEE (reference sequence). This CDR3 reads CASSSGQGDEKLFF. The CDR3 DNA reads as TGTGCCAGCAGCTCAGGACAGGGGGATGAAAAACTGTTTTTT.

CDR3 protein: CASSRVAMEGYTF. The CDR3 DNA reads TGTGCCAGCTCACGAGTCGCTATGGAGGGCTACACCTTC. This chain links TRBV18 with TRBJ1-2; D gene unclear. This CDR3 is built from 13 residues. V lost 4 bases and J lost 8, with 14 bases in between. Germline CDR1 KGHSH, CDR2 LQKENI.

This chain uses TRBV6-1 with TRBJ1-4; TRBD1 agrees at 7 bases. This CDR3 has 16 residues. Trimming at V came to 2 bases and at J to 9 bases, leaving 12 bases not matched to a gene. Germline V CDR1 and CDR2: MNHNS, SASEGT. CDR3 nucleotide sequence: TGTGCCAGCAGTGAAACGGAAGCGACAGGGCACCAAAAACTGTTTTTT. It is translated as CASSETEATGHQKLFF.

In this sample, this clone turned up once. This specimen includes other DNA sequences encoding the same CDR3. The rearrangement uses TRBV9 and TRBJ2-1, with a possible D match to TRBD2 (9 bases). V lost 4 bases and J lost 7, with 21 bases in between. CDR1 is SGDLS, CDR2 YYNGEE, per germline. The length of the CDR3 is 16 residues. The CDR3 loop reads CASSPRGRGGRNEQFF. In DNA form, the CDR3 reads TGTGCCAGCAGCCCCAGGGGGCGGGGGGGCCGGAATGAGCAGTTCTTC.